This T cell receptor beta chain derives from a study of T-cell memory formation after mild COVID-19. Worth noting for this clonotype: The target antigen is unknown.

V lost 9 bases, J lost 5 bases, and 11 bases stayed unmatched. This CDR3 region has 14 residues. CDR1 is MNHEY and CDR2 is SVGAGI in the germline V gene. Whole-study results and caveats: Clones that got smaller from day 15 to 85 had even CD4/CD8, while clones growing later tipped toward CD4+.

TCRdb re-called the 5' RACE reads with MiXCR, one entry per CDR3 protein. The sample gives about 400,000 distinct CDR3 sequences, 24% of which show up once; 8.5% to 9% is in the top ten. The sequence was obtained from an adult woman who had mild COVID-19 (a few samples of this study predate the infection). Cell type and time point are not known. The V gene is TRBV6-5, the J gene TRBJ2-5; 8 nucleotides match TRBD1. The sequencing sample was made of PBMCs or a T cell subset sorted from them (not recorded which). CDR3 residues: CASGVQGAVETQYF. The CDR3 bases are TGTGCCAGTGGGGTTCAGGGGGCGGTGGAGACCCAGTACTTC.